A single sample is the source of the 4 T cell receptor beta chains below, sequenced in a study of shared clonotypes between healthy human individuals. TCRdb keeps only in-frame clones here, not all; method: immunoSEQ multiplex PCR. The sample has 900,000 to 1,200,000 clones, approximately 80% seen once; the top ten hold roughly 0.57%. Sequencing was performed on memory CD4+ T cells from PBMCs. Specified subset: CD45RA-negative fraction. These receptors all come from a young man in good health. Some clones in this sample may be carry-over from other donors' samples.

This sequence joins TRBV11-1 and TRBJ2-7; D uncertain. CDR1 is SGHAT and CDR2 is FQDESV in the germline V gene (reference sequence). The ends were cut back, 5 bases at V and 2 bases at J, with 19 bases in the middle. This CDR3 comprises 16 residues. For the CDR3, the DNA is TGTGCCAGCAGCCGAAGAGCCGTAGGTTTCCCCTACGAGCAGTACTTC. This encodes CASSRRAVGFPYEQYF.

This sequence joins TRBV19 and TRBJ1-2; 8 bases fit TRBD1. The CDR3 contains 16 residues. The germline gives CDR1 LNHDA, CDR2 SQIVND (reference sequence). Unmatched junction bases numbered 11, after V lost 4 bases and J lost 4 bases. The CDR3 reads CASSTQGRGRIYGYTF. DNA of the CDR3: TGTGCCAGTAGTACTCAGGGCAGGGGGCGCATCTATGGCTACACCTTC.

This chain uses TRBV19 with TRBJ1-2; D ambiguous. Trimming shortened V by 0 bases and J by 3 bases, and 11 bases separated the two germline ends. Germline CDR1 and CDR2: LNHDA and SQIVND (reference sequence). The CDR3 length is 15 residues. CDR3 DNA: TGTGCCAGTAGTATAGATCTCTGGGGAGACTATGGCTACACCTTC. Its protein product is CASSIDLWGDYGYTF.

The V and J genes are TRBV5-1 and TRBJ2-1; 7 bases map to TRBD1. Germline lookup yields CDR1 SGHRS and CDR2 YFSETQ. This CDR3 is built from 18 residues. Trimming at V came to 4 bases and at J to 3 bases, leaving 16 bases not matched to a gene. The CDR3 sequence: CASSTRQGTGLGYNEQFF. The CDR3 nucleotides are TGCGCCAGCAGCACAAGACAGGGTACGGGTTTGGGCTACAATGAGCAGTTCTTC.